The 26 T cell receptor beta chains below were found in one sample sequenced in a study of blood T cell repertoires in COVID-19. Method: immunoSEQ multiplex PCR; TCRdb's copy keeps in-frame clones and lacks some. This table holds roughly 110,000 clones, approximately 80% found once. What was sequenced was peripheral blood. The source is a woman aged 55-69 years with acute or convalescent COVID-19.

The CDR3 DNA is TGTGCCAGCAGCCTGGGGGGAGGTGGAAACACCATATATTTT. This sequence encodes CASSLGGGGNTIYF. The chain employs TRBV11-2 and TRBJ1-3; possibly TRBD1 for D (5 bases). Trimming shortened V by 5 bases and J by 3 bases, and 11 bases separated the two germline ends. The CDR3 consists of 14 residues. The germline V gene encodes CDR1 SGHAT and CDR2 FQNNGV.

The rearrangement uses TRBV27 and TRBJ2-1, with TRBD2 matching 12 bases. This CDR3 region has 16 residues. Trimming took 8 bases from V and 0 from J; bases not matched to a gene: 5. The germline gives CDR1 MNHEY, CDR2 SMNVEV (reference sequence). The CDR3 sequence is CASRGLAGISYNEQFF. CDR3 DNA: TGTGCCAGCCGAGGACTAGCGGGGATCTCCTACAATGAGCAGTTCTTC.

This clone was seen just once. J is TRBJ1-2 and V is TRBV5-5; 8 bases map to TRBD1. Losses at the gene ends were 3 bases for V and 3 bases for J; bases not matched to a gene: 7. The CDR3 covers 15 residues. CDR1 is SGHKS and CDR2 is YYEKEE in the germline V gene (reference sequence). CDR3 sequence reads: CASSWGQVGDYGYTF. The CDR3 region has the DNA TGTGCCAGCAGCTGGGGACAGGTTGGGGACTATGGCTACACCTTC.

The chain combines TRBV27 with TRBJ2-6; D gene unclear. This CDR3 has 15 amino acids. Germline V gene data show CDR1 as MNHEY and CDR2 as SMNVEV (reference sequence). V lost 2 bases and J 0 bases, leaving 5 bases between the germline ends. The CDR3 DNA follows: TGTGCCAGCAGTTTAAGGAGCTCTGGGGCCAACGTCCTGACTTTC. Its protein is CASSLRSSGANVLTF.

J is TRBJ1-4 and V is TRBV23-1; no clear D gene. TRBV23-1 is sorted into the ORF group, with uncertain function. Deletions cut 0 bases from V and 0 bases from J, with 11 bases between. There are 17 residues in the CDR3. Here the CDR3 DNA reads TGCGCCAGCAGTCAATCGAGACCGGAGTCAACTAATGAAAAACTGTTTTTT. It yields the protein CASSQSRPESTNEKLFF.

This clone was counted a few times. The V and J genes are TRBV25-1 and TRBJ1-5, with 8 positions matching TRBD1. With V trimmed by 2 bases and J by 7 bases, 4 bases remained unmatched. CDR3 length: 14 residues. The germline V gene encodes CDR1 MGHDK and CDR2 SYGVNS. The CDR3 is CASSEKQGGQPQHF. Here the CDR3 DNA reads TGTGCCAGCAGTGAAAAACAGGGGGGCCAGCCCCAGCATTTT. The full variable domain, in which reference TRBV25-1 and TRBJ1-5 provide the parts outside the CDR3, is EADIYQTPRYLVIGTGKKITLECSQTMGHDKMYWYQQDPGMELHLIHYSYGVNSTEKGDLSSESTVSRIRTEHFPLTLESARPSHTSQYLCASSEKQGGQPQHFGDGTRLSIL.

The J gene is TRBJ1-5, the V gene TRBV7-3; 8 nucleotides match TRBD1. Trimming cost V 5 bases and J 2 bases; bases outside gene matches: 5. This CDR3 has 15 residues. Looked up from germline, CDR1 is SGHTA and CDR2 is FQGTGA. Here the CDR3 reads CASSPMGQGNQPQHF. The CDR3 nucleotides are TGTGCCAGCAGCCCCATGGGACAGGGCAATCAGCCCCAGCATTTT.

This chain joins TRBV7-9 and TRBJ2-1; 8 nucleotides agree with TRBD1. Trimming at V came to 7 bases and at J to 5 bases, leaving 13 bases not matched to a gene. CDR3 length equals 16 residues. In germline, CDR1 is SEHNR, CDR2 FQNEAQ (reference sequence). In DNA form, the CDR3 reads TGTGCCAGCACCTTCTCTTGGACAGGGAGCGACAATGAGCAGTTCTTC. It translates to CASTFSWTGSDNEQFF.

CDR3 in amino acids: CASSWDRASYGYTF. In nucleotides, the CDR3 is TGTGCCAGCAGTTGGGACAGGGCTTCCTATGGCTACACCTTC. The chain has TRBV6-5 and TRBJ1-2, with 9 bases lining up with TRBD1. CDR3 length equals 14 residues. After removal of 4 bases from V and 4 bases from J, the junction contained 4 bases not matched to a gene. Germline V gene sequence: CDR1 MNHEY, CDR2 SVGAGI.

The chain couples TRBV29-1 to TRBJ2-3; D is perhaps TRBD1 (6 bases). Looked up from germline, CDR1 is SQVTM and CDR2 is ANQGSEA. The V end lost 4 bases, the J end lost 4 bases, and 12 bases lay between the germline ends. The length of the CDR3 is 13 residues. Here the CDR3 reads CSVAPQGSDTQYF. In nucleotides, the CDR3 is TGCAGCGTTGCCCCCCAGGGGTCAGATACGCAGTATTTT.

The chain has TRBV30 and TRBJ1-1; tentative D call: TRBD1 (5 bases). Per the germline V gene, CDR1 is GTSNPN and CDR2 is SVGIG (reference sequence). With 5 bases removed from V and 4 bases from J, the gap between germline ends came to 20 bases. This CDR3 has 15 residues. DNA of the CDR3: TGTGCCTGGGTATTACATAAGGGCGGGACCACTGAAGCTTTCTTT. Its protein is CAWVLHKGGTTEAFF. Variable domain in full (rest from reference TRBV30 and TRBJ1-1): SQTIHQWPATLVQPVGSPLSLECTVEGTSNPNLYWYRQAAGRGLQLLFYSVGIGQISSEVPQNLSASRPQDRQFILSSKKLLLSDSGFYLCAWVLHKGGTTEAFFGQGTRLTVV.

The chain links TRBV9 to TRBJ2-1, with 8 positions matching TRBD2. The V gene end was trimmed by 3 bases and the J gene end by 0 bases; junction bases not matched to a gene: 5. The CDR3 extends over 16 amino acids. CDR1 and CDR2 (germline): SGDLS, YYNGEE. The CDR3 sequence: CASSALAGSSYNEQFF. The CDR3 DNA is TGTGCCAGCAGCGCATTAGCGGGGAGCTCCTACAATGAGCAGTTCTTC.

This chain joins TRBV9 and TRBJ2-3, with unresolved D. Per the germline V gene, CDR1 is SGDLS and CDR2 is YYNGEE. This CDR3 spans 14 amino acids. Trimming took off 0 bases at V and 4 bases at J, with 9 bases between the two ends. The CDR3 DNA follows: TGTGCCAGCAGCGTAGCCCAGAGGTCAGATACGCAGTATTTT. Residues: CASSVAQRSDTQYF.

The genes are TRBV7-9 and TRBJ2-7; the match to TRBD2 covers 10 bases. V lost 1 base to trimming and J lost 3 bases; unmatched junction nucleotides: 9. The V gene's germline CDR1 is SEHNR and CDR2 FQNEAQ (reference sequence). The CDR3 sequence is 17 residues long. This CDR3 reads CASSLGLAGAPNYEQYF. CDR3 DNA sequence: TGTGCCAGCAGCTTAGGCCTAGCGGGAGCCCCGAACTACGAGCAGTACTTC.

This sequence joins TRBV10-3 and TRBJ2-7; 7 bases fit TRBD1. V lost 2 bases and J lost 4; bases outside the gene matches: 5. The CDR3 extends over 14 amino acids. Germline CDR1 ENHRY, CDR2 SYGVKD. The CDR3 DNA reads TGTGCCATCAGTGAGGGGGCAGGGGGATACGAGCAGTACTTC. It is translated as CAISEGAGGYEQYF.

This chain links TRBV2 with TRBJ1-4; D might be TRBD1 (5 bases). CDR1 and CDR2 from the germline V gene are SNHLY and FYNNEI. The CDR3 sequence is 13 residues long. Trimming stripped 3 bases from V and 9 bases from J, with 11 bases between. This chain's CDR3 is CASSEGREQKLFF. The CDR3 DNA sequence: TGTGCCAGCAGTGAGGGACGGGAGCAAAAACTGTTTTTT.

The chain has TRBV6-5 and TRBJ2-7; weak D call: TRBD1 (6 bases). V was pared by 6 bases and J by 5 bases, with 14 bases between. The CDR3 has 13 residues. CDR1 is MNHEY and CDR2 is SVGAGI in the germline V gene. This chain's CDR3 is CASSWTVLDEQYF. The CDR3 region has the DNA TGTGCCAGCAGCTGGACAGTCCTCGACGAGCAGTACTTC.

The gene calls are TRBV29-1 and TRBJ1-3, with 9 bases lining up with TRBD1. Germline lookup yields CDR1 SQVTM and CDR2 ANQGSEA. Trimming cost V 7 bases and J 4 bases; bases outside gene matches: 2. The CDR3 is 12 amino acids. CDR3 sequence (DNA): TGCAGCGCCGGGACAGGGGGAAACACCATATATTTT. As protein: CSAGTGGNTIYF. Together with reference TRBV29-1 and TRBJ1-3, the CDR3 gives the full variable domain: SAVISQKPSRDICQRGTSLTIQCQVDSQVTMMFWYRQQPGQSLTLIATANQGSEATYESGFVIDKFPISRPNLTFSTLTVSNMSPEDSSIYLCSAGTGGNTIYFGEGSWLTVV.

V usage is TRBV11-2 and J usage is TRBJ2-7; TRBD2 matches 16 bases. Per germline, CDR1 SGHAT and CDR2 FQNNGV. J was trimmed by 5 bases and V by 7 bases; bases with no gene match: 17. This CDR3 is built from 19 residues. CDR3: CASTEPGLAGGLHRNEQYF. In nucleotides, the CDR3 is TGTGCCAGCACCGAACCGGGACTAGCGGGGGGGCTTCACCGAAACGAGCAGTACTTC.

In this sample, this clone turned up once. The rearrangement joins TRBV27 to TRBJ1-6; TRBD1 aligns across 8 bases. The length of the CDR3 is 15 residues. V was clipped by 7 bases and J by 9 bases; unmatched bases: 11. Germline lookup yields CDR1 MNHEY and CDR2 SMNVEV (reference sequence). The CDR3: CASNSPGTGVSPLHF. The CDR3, as DNA: TGTGCCAGCAACTCCCCGGGGACAGGCGTTTCACCCCTCCACTTT.

The chain employs TRBV27 and TRBJ2-7; 8 bases fit TRBD2. The CDR3 is made up of 16 amino acids. CDR1 and CDR2 from the germline V gene are MNHEY and SMNVEV (reference sequence). The junction had 8 bases not matched to a gene; V was cut back by 4 bases and J by 0 bases. The chain's CDR3 is CASSSLAGLYSYEQYF. The DNA of the CDR3 is TGTGCCAGCAGTTCCTTAGCGGGACTATACTCCTACGAGCAGTACTTC.

This chain connects TRBV7-2 to TRBJ1-2, with TRBD1 matching over 10 bases. After removal of 5 bases from V and 4 bases from J, the junction contained 4 bases not matched to a gene. This CDR3 has 14 residues. Per the germline V gene, CDR1 is SGHTA and CDR2 is FQGNSA. In DNA form, the CDR3 reads TGTGCCAGCAGCCCGACAGGGGGCAGCTATGGCTACACCTTC. Translating it yields CASSPTGGSYGYTF. Looking up the rest from reference TRBV7-2 and TRBJ1-2 gives the full variable domain: GAGVSQSPSNKVTEKGKDVELRCDPISGHTALYWYRQSLGQGLEFLIYFQGNSAPDKSGLPSDRFSAERTGGSVSTLTIQRTQQEDSAVYLCASSPTGGSYGYTFGSGTRLTVV.

The chain joins TRBV5-1 to TRBJ2-7; TRBD2 agrees at 11 bases. CDR1 and CDR2 (germline): SGHRS, YFSETQ. Trimming removed 3 bases from V and 4 bases from J; junction bases left unmatched: 3. The CDR3 totals 14 residues. CDR3 protein: CASSYSGRAYEQYF. DNA for the CDR3: TGCGCCAGCAGCTATAGCGGGAGGGCGTACGAGCAGTACTTC.

This clone was counted between two and nine times. The chain links TRBV5-6 to TRBJ2-7; 11 bases are a match to TRBD1. V lost 4 bases and J lost 7; bases outside the gene matches: 10. The V gene's germline CDR1 is SGHDT and CDR2 YYEEEE. This CDR3 has 15 amino acids. The CDR3 DNA is TGTGCCAGCAGCCCGGAAGGGACAGGGGGTCGGGAGCAGTACTTC. Translated, it gives CASSPEGTGGREQYF.

This rearrangement joins TRBV5-6 to TRBJ1-6; maybe TRBD1 (5 bases). CDR3 length: 17 residues. V was pared by 4 bases and J by 0 bases, with 14 bases between. Germline lookup yields CDR1 SGHDT and CDR2 YYEEEE. The DNA for the CDR3 is TGTGCCAGCAGCCGACTCGACAGAAGCTCCTATAATTCACCCCTCCACTTT. Its protein product is CASSRLDRSSYNSPLHF.

The genes are TRBV10-2 and TRBJ2-7; D might be TRBD2 (6 bases). V dropped 2 bases and J dropped 2 bases, with 13 bases sitting between them. Germline loops: CDR1 WSHSY, CDR2 SAAADI. The CDR3 length is 15 residues. CDR3 nucleotides: TGCGCCAGCAGTGAGGGTCTTAGCGGAGCCTACGAGCAGTACTTC. Protein: CASSEGLSGAYEQYF.